This T cell receptor beta chain was profiled in a study of CD8+ T cells in alopecia areata. The overall study: Affected scalp percentage set treated patients' severity scores. Study results and caveats: Possibly as an HLA-related effect, TCR sharing across patients appeared less clear than in mice.

In regard to this clone: Its antigen is unidentified. The sample has other DNA sequences that encode this CDR3 too.

Indicated treatment: oral pan-JAK inhibitor, 5-10 mg twice daily. Collection of lesional scalp punch biopsies and peripheral blood was performed in alopecia areata patients. CDR3 size: 15 residues. CDR1 and CDR2 from the germline V gene are GTSNPN and SVGIG (reference sequence). With 2 bases removed from V and 0 bases from J, the gap between germline ends came to 11 bases. cDNA prepared by RNA extraction and subsequent reverse transcription served as the template for sequencing. Profiled with immunoSEQ multiplex PCR; TCRdb holds only in-frame clones, not every one. The top ten clones hold around 1.8% of a sample with 250,000 to 300,000 clones, more than 45% of them seen once.

This receptor was taken from a human donor with alopecia areata. The starting material was CD4+ T cells sorted from blood, obtained at week 24, from a patient treated with tofacitinib. The chain combines TRBV30 with TRBJ2-4; no definite D call. CDR3 sequence reads: CAWSPGLLAKNIQYF. The CDR3, as DNA: TGTGCCTGGAGTCCGGGCCTCTTAGCCAAAAACATTCAGTACTTC.